The 6 T cell receptor beta chains below come from one sample, sequenced in a study of cytomegalovirus exposure and HLA in healthy donors. The PCR contained 60 Vbeta and 13 Jbeta primers. Method: immunoSEQ multiplex PCR; TCRdb's copy keeps in-frame clones and lacks some. In the table there are about 120,000 clones, 60% to 80% of which are singletons. Sequences were obtained from PBMCs. Every receptor here comes from a human donor in good health.

V and J are TRBV6-5 and TRBJ1-2; 7 positions match TRBD1. This CDR3 region has 12 residues. Unmatched junction bases numbered 7, after V lost 7 bases and J lost 8 bases. CDR1 and CDR2 (germline): MNHEY, SVGAGI. The CDR3 DNA reads as TGTGCCAGCACTGAGGGGGCGCGGGGCTACACCTTC. This translates into CASTEGARGYTF.

This rearrangement joins TRBV18 to TRBJ2-7; D remains unclear. V was cut by 2 bases and J by 7 bases, with 12 bases left in between. The V gene's germline CDR1 is KGHSH and CDR2 LQKENI. The CDR3 extends over 13 amino acids. The CDR3 sequence is CASSPGQVEEQYF. CDR3 DNA: TGTGCCAGCTCACCAGGGCAGGTGGAAGAGCAGTACTTC.

The chain uses TRBV5-3 and TRBJ2-3; 9 bases agree with TRBD1. TRBV5-3 is an open reading frame, and its role is uncertain. V trimming: 2 bases; J trimming: 0 bases; junction bases outside the gene matches: 4. CDR3 length: 16 residues. The CDR3 coding sequence is TGTGCCAGAAGCTTTTACAGGGGGCAAAGCACAGATACGCAGTATTTT. Translation gives CARSFYRGQSTDTQYF.

This clone was counted a few times. V is TRBV7-6 and J is TRBJ1-1; the D is unclear. The CDR3 has 13 residues. Trimming left V 1 base short and J 2 bases short, with 5 bases between. Germline V lookup: CDR1 SGHVS, CDR2 FNYEAQ. CDR3 in DNA: TGTGCCAGCAGCTTAGTGCGAAACACTGAAGCTTTCTTT. It yields the protein CASSLVRNTEAFF.

The chain uses TRBV5-8 and TRBJ2-7, with D possibly matching TRBD1 (6 bases). The CDR3 loop spans 14 amino acids. V was clipped by 2 bases and J by 0 bases, with 9 bases between them. Germline CDR1 SGHTS, CDR2 YDEGEE. The CDR3 region is CASSFGTHSYEQYF. The DNA of the CDR3 is TGTGCCAGCAGCTTTGGGACACACTCCTACGAGCAGTACTTC.

There are a few counts of this clone. The V call is TRBV4-1, the J call TRBJ2-7; a weak D match, TRBD1 (5 bases). The CDR3 is made up of 14 amino acids. Germline lookup yields CDR1 MGHRA and CDR2 YSYEKL. Trimming took 6 bases from V and 1 from J, leaving 13 bases between them. The CDR3 coding sequence is TGCGCCAGCAGGCTAGGGGTGGGTTCCTACGAGCAGTACTTC. Amino acid sequence: CASRLGVGSYEQYF.